This T cell receptor beta chain was recovered during a study of blood T cells in healthy people across ages. The CDR3 covers 14 residues. V shed 5 bases, J shed 11 bases, and the junction held 17 bases outside the gene matches. CDR1 is DFQATT, CDR2 SNEGSKA, per germline (reference sequence). Concerning this clonotype itself: Its antigen remains unidentified.

Caucasian, healthy and from Russia, the donors were aged between about 6 and 90. Study-level points and caveats: Versus aged donors, long-lived donors had higher diversity and more naive CD4+ cells. A roughly linear age-dependent decrease characterized TCR beta diversity per million T cells.

It was with a sample-barcoded 5' primer and a J-beta primer mix that a second PCR of about 6 to 12 cycles was run. Paired-end reads containing CDR3 totaled no fewer than 2.5 million for each sample. TCRdb ran MiXCR on the 5' RACE reads and lists one entry per CDR3 protein. Of 800,000 or so distinct CDR3 sequences listed, around 62% are singletons. The chain uses TRBV20-1 and TRBJ2-5, with 7 bases matching TRBD2. The sequence came from a man between 25 and 39 years old in good health. The material sequenced was blood. Here the CDR3 reads CSADRSGAVYGQYF. CDR3 DNA: TGCAGTGCTGATCGAAGCGGGGCGGTCTATGGGCAGTACTTC.